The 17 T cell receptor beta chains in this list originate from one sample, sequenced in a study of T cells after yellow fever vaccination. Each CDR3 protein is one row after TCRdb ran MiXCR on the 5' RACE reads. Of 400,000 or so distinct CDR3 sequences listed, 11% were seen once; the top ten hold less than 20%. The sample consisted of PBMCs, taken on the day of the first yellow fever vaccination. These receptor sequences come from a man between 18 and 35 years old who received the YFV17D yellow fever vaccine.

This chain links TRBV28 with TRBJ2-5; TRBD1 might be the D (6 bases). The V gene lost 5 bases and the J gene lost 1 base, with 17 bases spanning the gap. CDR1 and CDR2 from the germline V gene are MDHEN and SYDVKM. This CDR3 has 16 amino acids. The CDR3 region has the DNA TGTGCCAGCAGTCCACCTGGGGGCTTCGGCCAAGAGACCCAGTACTTC. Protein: CASSPPGGFGQETQYF.

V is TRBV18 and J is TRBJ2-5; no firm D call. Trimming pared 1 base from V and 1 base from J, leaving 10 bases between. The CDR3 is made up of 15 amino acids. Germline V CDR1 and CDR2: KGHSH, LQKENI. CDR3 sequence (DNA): TGTGCCAGCTCACCACGTTCCAGCTTCCAAGAGACCCAGTACTTC. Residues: CASSPRSSFQETQYF.

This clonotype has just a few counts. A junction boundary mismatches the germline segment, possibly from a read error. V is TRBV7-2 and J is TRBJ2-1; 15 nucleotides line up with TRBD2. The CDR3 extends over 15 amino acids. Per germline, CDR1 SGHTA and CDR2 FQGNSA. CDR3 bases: TGTGCCAGCAGCCCCCACGGACTAGCGGGGGGGCGTTACCGCTTC. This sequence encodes CASSPHGLAGGRYRF.

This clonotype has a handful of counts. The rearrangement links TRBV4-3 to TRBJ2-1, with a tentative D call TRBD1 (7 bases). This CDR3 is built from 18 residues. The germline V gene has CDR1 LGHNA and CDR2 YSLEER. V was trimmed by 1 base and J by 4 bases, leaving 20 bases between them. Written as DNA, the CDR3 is TGCGCCAGCAGCCAAGGGCCAGGGGGGTCAGGGATATACAATGAGCAGTTCTTC. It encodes CASSQGPGGSGIYNEQFF.

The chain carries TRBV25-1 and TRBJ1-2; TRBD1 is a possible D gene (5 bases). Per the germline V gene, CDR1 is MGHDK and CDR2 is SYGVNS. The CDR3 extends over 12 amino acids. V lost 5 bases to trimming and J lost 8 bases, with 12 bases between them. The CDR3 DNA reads TGTGCCAGCAGTTTAGGGGTAGAGGGCTACACCTTC. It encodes CASSLGVEGYTF.

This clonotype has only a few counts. CDR3 sequence reads: CALSGGPVRYTYNEQFF. In DNA, the CDR3 is TGTGCCCTTTCGGGGGGTCCTGTGCGATATACCTACAATGAGCAGTTCTTC. V is TRBV28 and J is TRBJ2-1, with TRBD2 matching 7 bases. The CDR3 totals 17 residues. Germline V gene data show CDR1 as MDHEN and CDR2 as SYDVKM. Trimming removed 11 bases from V and 2 bases from J; junction bases left unmatched: 18. Full variable domain (outside the CDR3, taken from reference TRBV28 and TRBJ2-1): DVKVTQSSRYLVKRTGEKVFLECVQDMDHENMFWYRQDPGLGLRLIYFSYDVKMKEKGDIPEGYSVSREKKERFSLILESASTNQTSMYLCALSGGPVRYTYNEQFFGPGTRLTVL.

The CDR3 spells CASSQDPPGGRTDTQYF. In DNA, the CDR3 is TGTGCCAGCAGCCAAGATCCCCCGGGGGGGCGCACAGATACGCAGTATTTT. J is TRBJ2-3 and V is TRBV4-2, with 8 bases identical to TRBD2. This CDR3 has 17 residues. The trim removed 0 bases at V and 1 base at J, leaving 6 bases unmatched. Looked up from germline, CDR1 is LGHNA and CDR2 is YNFKEQ.

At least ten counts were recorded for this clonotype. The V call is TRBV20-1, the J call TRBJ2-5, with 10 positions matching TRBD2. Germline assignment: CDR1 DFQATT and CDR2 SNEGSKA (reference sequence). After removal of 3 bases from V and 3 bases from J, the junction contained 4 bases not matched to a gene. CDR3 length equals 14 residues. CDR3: CSARVAGGKETQYF. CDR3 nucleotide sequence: TGCAGTGCTAGGGTAGCGGGGGGAAAAGAGACCCAGTACTTC.

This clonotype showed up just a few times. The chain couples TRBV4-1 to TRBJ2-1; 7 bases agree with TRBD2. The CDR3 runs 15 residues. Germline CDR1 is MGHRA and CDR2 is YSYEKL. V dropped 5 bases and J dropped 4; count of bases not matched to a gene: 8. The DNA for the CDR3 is TGCGCCAGCAGCGACTGGGGGGGGAGTTACAATGAGCAGTTCTTC. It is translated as CASSDWGGSYNEQFF.

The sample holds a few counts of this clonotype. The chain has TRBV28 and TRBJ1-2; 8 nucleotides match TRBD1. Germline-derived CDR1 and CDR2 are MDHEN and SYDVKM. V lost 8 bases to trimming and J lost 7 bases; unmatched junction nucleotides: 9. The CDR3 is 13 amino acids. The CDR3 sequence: CASATGTGLGYTF. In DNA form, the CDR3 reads TGTGCCAGCGCCACCGGGACAGGACTTGGCTACACCTTC.

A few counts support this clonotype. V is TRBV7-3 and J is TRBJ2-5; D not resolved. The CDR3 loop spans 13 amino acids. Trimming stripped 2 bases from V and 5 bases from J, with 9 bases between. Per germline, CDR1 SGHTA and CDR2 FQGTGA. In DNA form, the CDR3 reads TGTGCCAGCAGCTTAGCTAGATATGAGACCCAGTACTTC. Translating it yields CASSLARYETQYF.

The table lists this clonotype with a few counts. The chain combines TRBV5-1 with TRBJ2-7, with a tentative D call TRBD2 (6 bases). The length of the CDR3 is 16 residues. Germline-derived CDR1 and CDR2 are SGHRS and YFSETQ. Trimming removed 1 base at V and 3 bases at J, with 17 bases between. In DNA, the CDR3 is TGCGCCAGCAGCTTGTTATCGGCGAGACTAGTCTACGAGCAGTACTTC. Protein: CASSLLSARLVYEQYF.

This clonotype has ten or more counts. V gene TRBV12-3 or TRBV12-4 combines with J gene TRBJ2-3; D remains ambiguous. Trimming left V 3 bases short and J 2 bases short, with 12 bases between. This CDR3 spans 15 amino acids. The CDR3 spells CASSFTFGFTDTQYF. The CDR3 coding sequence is TGTGCCAGCAGTTTTACTTTCGGGTTCACAGATACGCAGTATTTT.

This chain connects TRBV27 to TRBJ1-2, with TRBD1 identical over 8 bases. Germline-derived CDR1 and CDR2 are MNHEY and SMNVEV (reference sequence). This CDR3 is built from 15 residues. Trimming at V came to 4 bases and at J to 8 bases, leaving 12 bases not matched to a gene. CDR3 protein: CASSYDRGFGNGYTF. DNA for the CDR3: TGTGCCAGCAGTTACGACAGGGGATTCGGTAACGGCTACACCTTC.

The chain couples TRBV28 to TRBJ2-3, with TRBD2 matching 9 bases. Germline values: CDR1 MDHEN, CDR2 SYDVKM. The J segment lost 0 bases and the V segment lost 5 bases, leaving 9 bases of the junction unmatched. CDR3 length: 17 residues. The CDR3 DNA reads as TGTGCCAGCAGTCCCCTCCCAGCGGGGGGCAGCACAGATACGCAGTATTTT. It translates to CASSPLPAGGSTDTQYF.

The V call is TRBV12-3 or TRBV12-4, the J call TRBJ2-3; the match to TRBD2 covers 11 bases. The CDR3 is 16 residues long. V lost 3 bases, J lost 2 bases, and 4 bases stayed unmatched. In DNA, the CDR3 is TGTGCCAGCAGTTTCTCTAGCGGGGGGCCCACAGATACGCAGTATTTT. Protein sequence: CASSFSSGGPTDTQYF.

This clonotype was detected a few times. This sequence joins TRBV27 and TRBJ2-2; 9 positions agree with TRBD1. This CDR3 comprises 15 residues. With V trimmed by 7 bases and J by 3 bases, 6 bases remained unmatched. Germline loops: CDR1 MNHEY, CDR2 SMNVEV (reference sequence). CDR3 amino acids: CASNNGQGHTGELFF. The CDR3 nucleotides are TGTGCCAGCAACAACGGACAGGGGCACACCGGGGAGCTGTTTTTT.